Reported below is one TCR beta chain. Its antigen is unidentified. Via CD45RO/CCR7/CD25/CD127/CD95/CD27, cells of the CD4+ naive, central memory, regulatory and stem cell-like memory subsets were sorted. The data belong to a study of beta chain features in type 1 diabetes. Germline-derived CDR1 and CDR2 are LNHNV and YYDKDF (reference sequence). V dropped 2 bases and J dropped 8; count of bases not matched to a gene: 8. The CDR3 is 15 residues long. The entirety of the isolated RNA underwent reverse transcription, so expressed TCRB transcripts were sequenced. The repertoire was sequenced with immunoSEQ multiplex PCR; TCRdb's copy has only in-frame clones and lacks some. In the table there are a few hundred thousand clones, approximately 15% of which are singletons. Study conclusions and caveats: The VDJ junctions of type 1 diabetes patients carried fewer insertions and more deletions. Type 1 diabetes patients had moderately but significantly shorter TCRB CDR3s in all four CD4+ subsets. Among patients, naive, central memory and Treg TCRB repertoires appeared more similar than among healthy donors.

The rearrangement links TRBV15 to TRBJ2-1; 8 bases agree with TRBD2. The sequence was obtained from a man younger than 45 in good health. Sequenced: naive CD4+ T cells from blood. Here the CDR3 reads CATSRLRRREDEQFF. DNA for the CDR3: TGTGCCACCAGCAGACTGAGGAGGCGGGAGGATGAGCAGTTCTTC. The variable domain in full, completed from reference TRBV15 and TRBJ2-1, reads DAMVIQNPRYQVTQFGKPVTLSCSQTLNHNVMYWYQQKSSQAPKLLFHYYDKDFNNEADTPDNFQSRRPNTSFCFLDIRSPGLGDTAMYLCATSRLRRREDEQFFGPGTRLTVL.